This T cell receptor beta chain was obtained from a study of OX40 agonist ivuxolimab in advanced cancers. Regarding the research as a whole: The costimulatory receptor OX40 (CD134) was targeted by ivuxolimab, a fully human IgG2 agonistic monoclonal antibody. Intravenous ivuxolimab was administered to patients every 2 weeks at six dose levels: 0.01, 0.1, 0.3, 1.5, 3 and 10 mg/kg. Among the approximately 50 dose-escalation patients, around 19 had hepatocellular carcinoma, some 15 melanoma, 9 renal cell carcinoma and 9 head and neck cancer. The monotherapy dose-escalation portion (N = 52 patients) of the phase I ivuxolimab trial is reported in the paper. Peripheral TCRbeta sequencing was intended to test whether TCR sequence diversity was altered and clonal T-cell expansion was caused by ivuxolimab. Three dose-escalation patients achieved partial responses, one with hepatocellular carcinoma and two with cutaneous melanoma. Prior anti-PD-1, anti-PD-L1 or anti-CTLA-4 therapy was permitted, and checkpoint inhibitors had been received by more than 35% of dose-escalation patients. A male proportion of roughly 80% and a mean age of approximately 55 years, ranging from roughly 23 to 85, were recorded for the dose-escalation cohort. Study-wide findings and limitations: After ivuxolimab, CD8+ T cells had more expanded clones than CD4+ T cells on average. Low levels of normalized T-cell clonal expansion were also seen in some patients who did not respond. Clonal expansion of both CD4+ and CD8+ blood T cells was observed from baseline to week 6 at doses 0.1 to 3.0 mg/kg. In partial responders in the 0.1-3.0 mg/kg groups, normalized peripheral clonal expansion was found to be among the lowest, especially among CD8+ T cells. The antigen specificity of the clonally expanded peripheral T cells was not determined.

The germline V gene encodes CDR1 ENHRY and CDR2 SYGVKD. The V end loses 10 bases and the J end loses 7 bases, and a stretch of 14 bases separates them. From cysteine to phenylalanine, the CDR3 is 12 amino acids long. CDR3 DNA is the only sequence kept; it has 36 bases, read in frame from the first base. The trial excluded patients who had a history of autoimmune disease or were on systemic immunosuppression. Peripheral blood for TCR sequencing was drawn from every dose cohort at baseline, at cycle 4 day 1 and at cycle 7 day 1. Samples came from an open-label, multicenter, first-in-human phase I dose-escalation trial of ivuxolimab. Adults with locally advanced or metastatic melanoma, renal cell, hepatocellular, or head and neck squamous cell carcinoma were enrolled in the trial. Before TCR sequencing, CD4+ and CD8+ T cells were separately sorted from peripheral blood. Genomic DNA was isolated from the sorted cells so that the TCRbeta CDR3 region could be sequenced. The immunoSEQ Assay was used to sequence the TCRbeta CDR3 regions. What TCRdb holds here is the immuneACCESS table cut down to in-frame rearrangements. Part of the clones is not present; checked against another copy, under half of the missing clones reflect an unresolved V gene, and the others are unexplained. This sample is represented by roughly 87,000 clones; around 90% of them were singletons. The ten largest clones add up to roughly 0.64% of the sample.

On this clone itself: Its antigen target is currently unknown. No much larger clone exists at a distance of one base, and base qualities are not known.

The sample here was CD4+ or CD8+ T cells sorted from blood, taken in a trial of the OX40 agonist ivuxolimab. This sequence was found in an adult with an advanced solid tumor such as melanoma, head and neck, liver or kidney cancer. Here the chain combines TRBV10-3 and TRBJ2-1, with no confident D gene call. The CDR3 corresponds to CATGGIGNEQFF. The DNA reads TGTGCCACGGGCGGAATAGGGAATGAGCAGTTCTTC.